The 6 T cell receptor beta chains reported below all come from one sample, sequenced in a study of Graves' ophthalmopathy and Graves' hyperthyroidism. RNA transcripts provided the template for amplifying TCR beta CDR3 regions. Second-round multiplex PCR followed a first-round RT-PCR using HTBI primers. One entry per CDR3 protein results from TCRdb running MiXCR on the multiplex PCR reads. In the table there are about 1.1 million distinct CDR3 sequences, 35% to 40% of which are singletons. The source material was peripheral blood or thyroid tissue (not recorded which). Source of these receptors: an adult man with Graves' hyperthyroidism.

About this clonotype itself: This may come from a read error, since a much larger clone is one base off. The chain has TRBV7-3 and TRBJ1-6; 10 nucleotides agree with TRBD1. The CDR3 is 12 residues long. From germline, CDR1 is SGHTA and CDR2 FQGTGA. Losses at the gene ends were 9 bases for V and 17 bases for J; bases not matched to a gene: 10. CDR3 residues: CASGQGVLRFHF. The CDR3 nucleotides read TGTGCCAGTGGACAGGGGGTTCTCCGATTCCACTTT.

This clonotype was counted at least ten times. CDR3 amino acids: CASSRSGGYEQYF. The CDR3 nucleotides are TGTGCCAGCAGTCGTTCGGGGGGCTACGAGCAGTACTTC. The V gene is TRBV6-5, the J gene TRBJ2-7; 7 nucleotides match TRBD2. V lost 5 bases to trimming and J lost 3 bases; unmatched junction nucleotides: 4. The CDR3 runs 13 residues. In germline, CDR1 is MNHEY, CDR2 SVGAGI.

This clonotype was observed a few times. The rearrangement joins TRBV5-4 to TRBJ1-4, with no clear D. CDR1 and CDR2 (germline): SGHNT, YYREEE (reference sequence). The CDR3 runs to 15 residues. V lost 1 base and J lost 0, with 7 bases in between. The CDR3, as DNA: TGTGCCAGCAGCTTGCGGAGCACAACTAATGAAAAACTGTTTTTT. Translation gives CASSLRSTTNEKLFF.

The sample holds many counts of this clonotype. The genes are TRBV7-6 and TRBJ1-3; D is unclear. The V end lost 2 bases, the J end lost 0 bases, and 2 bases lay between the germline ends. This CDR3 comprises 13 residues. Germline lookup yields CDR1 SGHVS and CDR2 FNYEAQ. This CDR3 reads CASSLYSGNTIYF. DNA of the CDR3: TGTGCCAGCAGCTTATACTCTGGAAACACCATATATTTT.

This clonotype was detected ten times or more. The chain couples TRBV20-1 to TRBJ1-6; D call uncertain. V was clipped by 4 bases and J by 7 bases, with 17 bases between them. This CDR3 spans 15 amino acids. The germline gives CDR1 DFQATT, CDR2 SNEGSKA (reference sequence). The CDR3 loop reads CSATAGLTGNSPLHF. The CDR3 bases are TGCAGTGCTACCGCTGGGTTGACGGGCAATTCACCCCTCCACTTT.

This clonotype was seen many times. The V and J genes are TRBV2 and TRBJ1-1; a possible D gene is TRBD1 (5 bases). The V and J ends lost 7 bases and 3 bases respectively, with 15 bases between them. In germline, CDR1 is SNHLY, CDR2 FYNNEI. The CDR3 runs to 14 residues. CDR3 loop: CASNWGGLHTEAFF. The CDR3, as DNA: TGTGCCAGCAATTGGGGGGGTTTGCACACTGAAGCTTTCTTT.